The 31 T cell receptor beta chains presented below share a single source sample, sequenced in a study of control samples from healthy donors and cancer patients. TCRdb's table, derived via immunoSEQ multiplex PCR, lists solely in-frame clones and lacks some. The sample includes about 80,000 clones, around 84% of them seen just once. Material: PBMCs. The receptors stem from a man aged 60 to 69 with head and neck cancer.

The chain couples TRBV4-1 to TRBJ1-3, with TRBD1 matching over 7 bases. Germline loops: CDR1 MGHRA, CDR2 YSYEKL. Unmatched junction bases numbered 6, after V lost 4 bases and J lost 0 bases. This CDR3 comprises 16 residues. The CDR3 loop is CASSLQGQSSGNTIYF. In nucleotides, the CDR3 is TGCGCCAGCAGCCTACAGGGACAGAGCTCTGGAAACACCATATATTTT.

The V call is TRBV7-9, the J call TRBJ2-2; tentative D call: TRBD1 (5 bases). This CDR3 is built from 15 residues. Trimming shortened V by 5 bases and J by 3 bases, and 13 bases separated the two germline ends. Germline CDR1 SEHNR, CDR2 FQNEAQ (reference sequence). CDR3 residues: CASSKRTTDTGELFF. The CDR3 bases are TGTGCCAGCAGCAAGAGGACGACAGACACCGGGGAGCTGTTTTTT.

The CDR3 coding sequence is TGCGCCAGCAGCTTGGAGGGACTAGCGAGCTCCTACAATGAGCAGTTCTTC. Encoded protein: CASSLEGLASSYNEQFF. The chain joins TRBV5-1 to TRBJ2-1; 10 nucleotides align to TRBD2. The CDR3 is made up of 17 amino acids. Germline V gene sequence: CDR1 SGHRS, CDR2 YFSETQ. With 0 bases clipped from V and 0 bases from J, the junction kept 3 bases outside the gene matches.

This chain joins TRBV6-5 and TRBJ2-1; D is undetermined. Germline CDR1 is MNHEY and CDR2 is SVGAGI. Trimming pared 8 bases from V and 5 bases from J, leaving 16 bases between. The CDR3 has 14 residues. CDR3 nucleotide sequence: TGTGCCAGCGGCCCAAGACGCTTAAACAATGAGCAGTTCTTC. Translation gives CASGPRRLNNEQFF.

The genes are TRBV12-3 or TRBV12-4 and TRBJ2-5, with a tentative D call TRBD1 (5 bases). V was cut by 3 bases and J by 5 bases, with 10 bases left in between. This CDR3 spans 13 amino acids. The DNA of the CDR3 is TGTGCCAGCAGTTTTTCAGGGTCTGAGACCCAGTACTTC. Protein sequence: CASSFSGSETQYF.

The J gene is TRBJ2-3, the V gene TRBV28; 7 bases map to TRBD2. This CDR3 is 14 amino acids long. Germline CDR1 and CDR2: MDHEN and SYDVKM. With 7 bases clipped from V and 2 bases from J, the junction kept 6 bases outside the gene matches. CDR3 sequence reads: CASTTSGTTDTQYF. For the CDR3, the DNA is TGTGCCAGCACCACCAGCGGGACCACAGATACGCAGTATTTT.

The chain has TRBV5-3 and TRBJ2-6, with TRBD2 identical over 8 bases. TRBV5-3 is marked as an open reading frame, function uncertain. Trimming cost V 3 bases and J 0 bases; bases outside gene matches: 14. This CDR3 is built from 20 residues. The CDR3 nucleotides are TGTGCCAGAAGCTGCCCACCGGGACTAGGTGTAGGCTCTGGGGCCAACGTCCTGACTTTC. This codes for CARSCPPGLGVGSGANVLTF.

There are a few counts of this clone. J is TRBJ2-2 and V is TRBV28; D uncertain. The CDR3 spans 12 residues. Germline V lookup: CDR1 MDHEN, CDR2 SYDVKM. V lost 7 bases to trimming and J lost 4 bases, with 7 bases between them. CDR3 DNA: TGTGCCAGCACAAAATCCACCGGGGAGCTGTTTTTT. Residues: CASTKSTGELFF. The full variable domain, completed using reference TRBV28 and TRBJ2-2, is DVKVTQSSRYLVKRTGEKVFLECVQDMDHENMFWYRQDPGLGLRLIYFSYDVKMKEKGDIPEGYSVSREKKERFSLILESASTNQTSMYLCASTKSTGELFFGEGSRLTVL.

The chain uses TRBV5-8 and TRBJ1-2; TRBD1 aligns across 9 bases. CDR1 and CDR2 (germline): SGHTS, YDEGEE. Unmatched junction bases numbered 4, after V lost 4 bases and J lost 3 bases. The CDR3 has 14 amino acids. CDR3 bases: TGTGCCAGCAGCCGGACAGGGGATTACTATGGCTACACCTTC. Translated: CASSRTGDYYGYTF. Using reference TRBV5-8 and TRBJ1-2 for the parts outside the CDR3, the full variable domain is EAGVTQSPTHLIKTRGQQATLRCSPISGHTSVYWYQQALGLGLQFLLWYDEGEERNRGNFPPRFSGRQFPNYSSELNVNALELEDSALYLCASSRTGDYYGYTFGSGTRLTVV.

Concerning this clone: At one end, the junction sequence differs from germline, possibly due to a read error. The chain carries TRBV5-3 and TRBJ2-6; D uncertain. TRBV5-3 counts as an open reading frame of uncertain function. This CDR3 region has 15 residues. The CDR3 region has the DNA TGTGCCAGAACCTTCCTGAACTCTGGGACCAACGTCCTGACTTTC. Its translation: CARTFLNSGTNVLTF.

The genes are TRBV30 and TRBJ1-5; D is unclear. V was shortened by 0 bases and J by 6 bases, with 12 bases between the two germline ends. This CDR3 region has 14 residues. The V gene's germline CDR1 is GTSNPN and CDR2 SVGIG (reference sequence). Here the CDR3 DNA reads TGTGCCTGGAGTGTTAGAGGATATCCTCAGCCCCAGCATTTT. This sequence encodes CAWSVRGYPQPQHF.

This rearrangement joins TRBV6-1 to TRBJ1-2; no clear D gene. The CDR3 runs to 14 residues. V lost 1 base and J lost 8, with 14 bases in between. Germline V gene data show CDR1 as MNHNS and CDR2 as SASEGT. CDR3 loop: CASSEEVWAWGYTF. CDR3 bases: TGTGCCAGCAGTGAAGAGGTATGGGCTTGGGGCTACACCTTC.

A word on this clone: An end of the junction does not agree with germline; a read error may underlie this. The chain uses TRBV28 and TRBJ2-4; weak D call: TRBD2 (5 bases). The CDR3 consists of 15 residues. Germline CDR1 and CDR2: MDHEN and SYDVKM. CDR3 amino acids: CASSSAHTRKNTQYF. CDR3 in DNA: TGTGCCAGCAGTTCCGCTCATACTAGGAAAAACACTCAGTACTTC.

The V and J genes are TRBV28 and TRBJ1-5, with D tentatively TRBD1 (5 bases). With 3 bases removed from V and 5 bases from J, the gap between germline ends came to 11 bases. The CDR3 covers 14 residues. The germline gives CDR1 MDHEN, CDR2 SYDVKM. In DNA form, the CDR3 reads TGTGCCAGCAGTTTGTTAGGGGTTGATCAGCCCCAGCATTTT. Amino acids: CASSLLGVDQPQHF.

The V gene is TRBV18, the J gene TRBJ1-2; D is ambiguous. With 0 bases removed from V and 8 bases from J, the gap between germline ends came to 13 bases. Germline values: CDR1 KGHSH, CDR2 LQKENI. CDR3 size: 14 residues. Written as DNA, the CDR3 is TGTGCCAGCTCACCACCTTCGACCCTCGGGGGCTACACCTTC. Protein sequence: CASSPPSTLGGYTF.

The chain has TRBV27 and TRBJ1-2; D unresolved. The CDR3 loop spans 14 amino acids. Trimming took 0 bases from V and 4 from J, leaving 9 bases between them. CDR1 and CDR2 from the germline V gene are MNHEY and SMNVEV (reference sequence). Here the CDR3 reads CASSLSAEPYGYTF. The CDR3 nucleotides are TGTGCCAGCAGTTTATCCGCAGAGCCCTATGGCTACACCTTC.

J is TRBJ2-3 and V is TRBV5-1; TRBD2 agrees at 9 bases. This CDR3 is 16 amino acids long. CDR1 is SGHRS, CDR2 YFSETQ, per germline. V shed 1 base and J 3 bases; nucleotides not matched to a gene: 6. CDR3 sequence reads: CASSLLLAGLTDTQYF. The CDR3 coding sequence is TGCGCCAGCAGCTTGTTGCTAGCGGGATTGACAGATACGCAGTATTTT. The complete variable domain, with remaining parts taken from reference TRBV5-1 and TRBJ2-3, reads KAGVTQTPRYLIKTRGQQVTLSCSPISGHRSVSWYQQTPGQGLQFLFEYFSETQRNKGNFPGRFSGRQFSNSRSEMNVSTLELGDSALYLCASSLLLAGLTDTQYFGPGTRLTVL.

In this sample, this clone turned up once. V and J are TRBV4-1 and TRBJ1-5, with D uncertain. V lost 0 bases and J 2 bases, leaving 8 bases between the germline ends. CDR1 MGHRA and CDR2 YSYEKL come from the germline V gene. The CDR3 consists of 15 residues. This CDR3 reads CASSQDWLGNQPQHF. The CDR3, as DNA: TGCGCCAGCAGCCAAGATTGGCTGGGCAATCAGCCCCAGCATTTT.

This clone was recorded many times. The chain links TRBV10-3 to TRBJ1-5, with 7 bases identical to TRBD1. Germline V gene lookup returns CDR1 ENHRY and CDR2 SYGVKD. Unmatched junction bases numbered 5, after V lost 3 bases and J lost 6 bases. The length of the CDR3 is 14 residues. CDR3 loop: CAISDRTGVQPQHF. The CDR3 DNA follows: TGTGCCATCAGTGACCGAACAGGGGTTCAGCCCCAGCATTTT.

The CDR3 coding sequence is TGTGCCAGCAGCTTAGCAAGCAGGGCTGAGACCCAGTACTTC. Translated, it gives CASSLASRAETQYF. V gene TRBV7-9 combines with J gene TRBJ2-5, with D tentatively TRBD1 (5 bases). From germline, CDR1 is SEHNR and CDR2 FQNEAQ (reference sequence). The CDR3 extends over 14 amino acids. V was clipped by 0 bases and J by 5 bases, with 10 bases between them.

The sample holds a few counts of this clone. V is TRBV2 and J is TRBJ1-2, with D maybe TRBD1 (5 bases). CDR1 and CDR2 (germline): SNHLY, FYNNEI. CDR3 length: 13 amino acids. Trimming took off 3 bases at V and 4 bases at J, with 9 bases between the two ends. This CDR3 reads CASSEGLSYGYTF. The CDR3 nucleotides are TGTGCCAGCAGTGAGGGACTGAGCTATGGCTACACCTTC.

This clone was detected only a few times. This chain connects TRBV7-9 to TRBJ1-2; D is perhaps TRBD1 (5 bases). V was cut by 5 bases and J by 2 bases, with 9 bases left in between. CDR3 length: 13 residues. The V gene's germline CDR1 is SEHNR and CDR2 FQNEAQ (reference sequence). The CDR3 sequence is CASSPSGNYGYTF. The CDR3 bases are TGTGCCAGCAGCCCTTCAGGGAACTATGGCTACACCTTC.

The chain combines TRBV30 with TRBJ2-7, with 9 positions matching TRBD2. Germline V gene sequence: CDR1 GTSNPN, CDR2 SVGIG (reference sequence). V trimming: 6 bases; J trimming: 6 bases; junction bases outside the gene matches: 15. The CDR3 runs 15 residues. The CDR3 loop is CACGSGSFFLAEQYF. The DNA of the CDR3 is TGTGCCTGTGGTAGCGGGAGTTTCTTTTTGGCCGAGCAGTACTTC. Looking up the rest from reference TRBV30 and TRBJ2-7 gives the full variable domain: SQTIHQWPATLVQPVGSPLSLECTVEGTSNPNLYWYRQAAGRGLQLLFYSVGIGQISSEVPQNLSASRPQDRQFILSSKKLLLSDSGFYLCACGSGSFFLAEQYFGPGTRLTVT.

V and J are TRBV30 and TRBJ1-1, with D unclear. The CDR3 runs 14 residues. Germline V lookup: CDR1 GTSNPN, CDR2 SVGIG (reference sequence). V gave up 2 bases and J gave up 1 base, with 11 bases separating them. CDR3 in amino acids: CAWSSQTPNTEAFF. For the CDR3, the DNA is TGTGCCTGGAGTTCTCAGACACCGAACACTGAAGCTTTCTTT.

The chain is built from TRBV30 and TRBJ2-3, with D uncertain. The germline V gene has CDR1 GTSNPN and CDR2 SVGIG (reference sequence). Trimming left V 3 bases short and J 8 bases short, with 9 bases between. The CDR3 runs 11 residues. Written as DNA, the CDR3 is TGTGCCTGGAGCGGATCTTCTACGCAGTATTTT. Encoded protein: CAWSGSSTQYF.

This sequence joins TRBV4-1 and TRBJ2-7; tentatively, D is TRBD2 (6 bases). The ends were cut back, 3 bases at V and 3 bases at J, with 12 bases in the middle. The CDR3 is 14 residues long. Germline V gives CDR1 MGHRA, CDR2 YSYEKL. In DNA, the CDR3 is TGCGCCAGCAGCCACGGGGACTCGATCTACGAGCAGTACTTC. This translates into CASSHGDSIYEQYF.

The rearrangement joins TRBV7-6 to TRBJ1-5, with unresolved D. Germline loops: CDR1 SGHVS, CDR2 FNYEAQ. V gave up 0 bases and J gave up 3 bases, with 6 bases separating them. CDR3 length: 14 amino acids. The CDR3 DNA is TGTGCCAGCAGCTTAGCAGGTTTCAATCAGCCCCAGCATTTT. The encoded protein is CASSLAGFNQPQHF.

The rearrangement links TRBV5-1 to TRBJ1-1; 9 positions match TRBD1. The CDR3 sequence is 15 residues long. V shed 4 bases, J shed 0 bases, and the junction held 4 bases outside the gene matches. Per germline, CDR1 SGHRS and CDR2 YFSETQ. DNA of the CDR3: TGCGCCAGCAGCCCGGGGACAGGGATGAACACTGAAGCTTTCTTT. This sequence encodes CASSPGTGMNTEAFF. Full variable domain (missing parts from reference TRBV5-1 and TRBJ1-1): KAGVTQTPRYLIKTRGQQVTLSCSPISGHRSVSWYQQTPGQGLQFLFEYFSETQRNKGNFPGRFSGRQFSNSRSEMNVSTLELGDSALYLCASSPGTGMNTEAFFGQGTRLTVV.

The rearrangement links TRBV4-1 to TRBJ1-5, with 7 bases matching TRBD1. There are 14 residues in the CDR3. V shed 4 bases, J shed 3 bases, and the junction held 3 bases outside the gene matches. Per germline, CDR1 MGHRA and CDR2 YSYEKL. The CDR3 DNA reads TGCGCCAGCAGCCGAGACAGGGACAATCAGCCCCAGCATTTT. It codes for CASSRDRDNQPQHF.

The sample holds one count of this clone. The V call is TRBV6-5, the J call TRBJ2-2; TRBD1 might be the D (6 bases). Germline CDR1 MNHEY, CDR2 SVGAGI. V was clipped by 7 bases and J by 4 bases, with 13 bases between them. The CDR3 totals 14 residues. In DNA form, the CDR3 reads TGTGCCAGCACCGGACAGAGGAGCACCGGGGAGCTGTTTTTT. It encodes CASTGQRSTGELFF.

This clone appeared once. The chain has TRBV7-9 and TRBJ1-1, with D unclear. Trimming stripped 1 base from V and 2 bases from J, with 8 bases between. This CDR3 comprises 14 residues. CDR1 and CDR2 from the germline V gene are SEHNR and FQNEAQ (reference sequence). This CDR3 reads CASSLDAGNTEAFF. The CDR3 DNA follows: TGTGCCAGCAGCTTAGATGCAGGAAACACTGAAGCTTTCTTT.